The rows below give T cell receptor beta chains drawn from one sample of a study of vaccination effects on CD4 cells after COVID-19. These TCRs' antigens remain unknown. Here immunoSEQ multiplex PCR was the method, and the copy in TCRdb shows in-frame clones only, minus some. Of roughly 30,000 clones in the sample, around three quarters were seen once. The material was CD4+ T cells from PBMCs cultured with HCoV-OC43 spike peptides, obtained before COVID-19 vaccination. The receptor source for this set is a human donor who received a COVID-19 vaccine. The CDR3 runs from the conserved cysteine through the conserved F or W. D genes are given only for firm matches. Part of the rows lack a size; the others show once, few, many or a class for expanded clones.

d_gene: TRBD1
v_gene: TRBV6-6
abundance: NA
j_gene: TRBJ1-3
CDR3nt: TGTGCCAGCAGTCATACAGGGGGAAGATCTGGAAACACCATATATTTT
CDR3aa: CASSHTGGRSGNTIYF

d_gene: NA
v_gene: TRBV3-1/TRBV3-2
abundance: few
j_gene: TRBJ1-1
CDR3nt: TGTGCCAGCAGCCAAGTTGAGGGGAACACTGAAGCTTTCTTT
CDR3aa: CASSQVEGNTEAFF

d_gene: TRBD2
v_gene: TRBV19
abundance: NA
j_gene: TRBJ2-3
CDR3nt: TGTGCCAGTAGGCTAGCGGGGGGCACAGATACGCAGTATTTT
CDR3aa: CASRLAGGTDTQYF

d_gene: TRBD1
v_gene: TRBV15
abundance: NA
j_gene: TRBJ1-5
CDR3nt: TGTGCCACCAGCGGGACAGGGAATCAGCCCCAGCATTTT
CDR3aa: CATSGTGNQPQHF

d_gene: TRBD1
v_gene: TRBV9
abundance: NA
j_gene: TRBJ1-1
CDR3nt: TGTGCCAGCAGCCCACACCCACCCGGGACAGGAGAGCCGGCTTTCTTT
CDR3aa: CASSPHPPGTGEPAFF

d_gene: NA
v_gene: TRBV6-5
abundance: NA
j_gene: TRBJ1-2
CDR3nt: TGTGCCAGCAGTTACAGGGCAGGGAGACCGTATGGCTACACCTTC
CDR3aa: CASSYRAGRPYGYTF

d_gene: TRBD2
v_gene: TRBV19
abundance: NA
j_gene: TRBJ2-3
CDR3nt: TGTGCCAGTAGTCCGCTCGGAGCGGGGGGCACAGATACGCAGTATTTT
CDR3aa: CASSPLGAGGTDTQYF

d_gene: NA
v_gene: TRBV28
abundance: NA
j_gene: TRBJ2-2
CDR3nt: TGTGCCAGCAACTCGGGACCGCGGGTGAACACCGGGGAGCTGTTTTTT
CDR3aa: CASNSGPRVNTGELFF

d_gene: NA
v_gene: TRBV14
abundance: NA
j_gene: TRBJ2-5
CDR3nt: TGTGCCAGCAGCAATTATTTGGGAGAGACCCAGTACTTC
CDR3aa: CASSNYLGETQYF

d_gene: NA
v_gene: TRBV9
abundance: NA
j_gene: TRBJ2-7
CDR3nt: TGTGCCAGCAGCGTAGGGCAGGAGGTCTACGAGCAGTACTTC
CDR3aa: CASSVGQEVYEQYF

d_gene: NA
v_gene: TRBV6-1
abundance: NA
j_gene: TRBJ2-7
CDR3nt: TGTGCCAGCAGTGAAGGCGGTGCCCTCTCCTACGAGCAGTACTTC
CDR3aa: CASSEGGALSYEQYF

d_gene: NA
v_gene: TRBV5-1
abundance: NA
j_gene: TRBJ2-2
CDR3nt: TGCGCCAGCAGACACGGTGTGCCCGGGGAGCTGTTTTTT
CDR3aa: CASRHGVPGELFF

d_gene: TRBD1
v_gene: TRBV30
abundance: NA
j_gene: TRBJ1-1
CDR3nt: TGTGCCTGGAGGGTAGACAGGGGCACTGAAGCTTTCTTT
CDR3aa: CAWRVDRGTEAFF

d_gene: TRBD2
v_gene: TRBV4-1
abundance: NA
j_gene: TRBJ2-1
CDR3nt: TGCGCCAGCAGCCAAGATCATAGCGGGAGCACAAATGAGCAGTTCTTC
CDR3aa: CASSQDHSGSTNEQFF

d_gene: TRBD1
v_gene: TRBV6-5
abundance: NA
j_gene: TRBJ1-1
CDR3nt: TGTGCCAGCCTGAGGGGGACAGGGATTGGTGAAGCTTTCTTT
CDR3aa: CASLRGTGIGEAFF

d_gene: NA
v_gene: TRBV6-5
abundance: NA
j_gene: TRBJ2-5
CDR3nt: TGTGCCAGCAGTTACTCTGGGGGAGAGACCCAGTACTTC
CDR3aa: CASSYSGGETQYF

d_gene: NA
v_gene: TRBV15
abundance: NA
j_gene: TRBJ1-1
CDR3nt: TGTGCCACCAGCAGATATAGGGGCACTGAAGCTTTCTTT
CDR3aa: CATSRYRGTEAFF

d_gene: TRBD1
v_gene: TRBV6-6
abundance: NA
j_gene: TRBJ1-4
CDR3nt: TGTGCCAGCAGGACGCATGGGACAGGACCCAATGAAAAACTGTTTTTT
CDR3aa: CASRTHGTGPNEKLFF

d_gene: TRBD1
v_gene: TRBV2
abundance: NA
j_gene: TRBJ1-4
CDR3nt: TGTGCCAGCAGCGAGGACAGGGAGAGGAATAATGAAAAACTGTTTTTT
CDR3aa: CASSEDRERNNEKLFF

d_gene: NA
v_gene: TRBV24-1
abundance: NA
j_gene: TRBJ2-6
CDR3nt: TGTGCCACCAGTGCGGGCCACCGACAGGCCGGGGCCAACGTCCTGACTTTC
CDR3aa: CATSAGHRQAGANVLTF

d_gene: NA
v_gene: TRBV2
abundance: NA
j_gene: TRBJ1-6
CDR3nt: TGTGCCAGCAGTACAGGAAGCTCCTATAATTCACCCCTCCACTTT
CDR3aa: CASSTGSSYNSPLHF

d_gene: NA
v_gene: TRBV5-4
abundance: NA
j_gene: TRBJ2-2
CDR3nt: TGTGCCAGCAGCCCTAAGGGGAAAACGACCGGGGAGCTGTTTTTT
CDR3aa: CASSPKGKTTGELFF

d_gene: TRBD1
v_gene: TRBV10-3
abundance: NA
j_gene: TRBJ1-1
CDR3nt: TGTGCCAGCAAGGGTACAGGGGGGTTTACGAACACTGAAGCTTTCTTT
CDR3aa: CASKGTGGFTNTEAFF

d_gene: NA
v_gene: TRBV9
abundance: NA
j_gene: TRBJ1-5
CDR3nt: TGTGCCAGCAGCGTCGAGGGGGGTCAGCCCCAGCATTTT
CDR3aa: CASSVEGGQPQHF

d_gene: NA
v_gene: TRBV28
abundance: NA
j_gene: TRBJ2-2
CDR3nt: TGTGCCAGCAGTTTACCCGGCGGGACAGAGGCCGGGGAGCTGTTTTTT
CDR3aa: CASSLPGGTEAGELFF

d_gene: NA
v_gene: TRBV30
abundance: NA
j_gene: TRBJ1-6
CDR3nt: TGTGCCTGGAGTGTACTGCGGACAGACCCGGGGAATTCACCCCTCCACTTT
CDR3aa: CAWSVLRTDPGNSPLHF

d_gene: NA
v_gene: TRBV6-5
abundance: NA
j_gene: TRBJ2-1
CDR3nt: TGTGCCAGCAGTCCTGCGGGATGGGGCAATGAGCAGTTCTTC
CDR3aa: CASSPAGWGNEQFF

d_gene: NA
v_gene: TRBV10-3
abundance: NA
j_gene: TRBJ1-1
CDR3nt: TGTGCCATCAGTGAGTCCCAGGCTAATCGGTTCTTT
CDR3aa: CAISESQANRFF

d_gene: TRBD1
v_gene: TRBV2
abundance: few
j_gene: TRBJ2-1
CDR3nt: TGTGCCTGCCGACAAGCGGACAGGGTTTTGGACAATGAGCAGTTCTTC
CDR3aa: CACRQADRVLDNEQFF

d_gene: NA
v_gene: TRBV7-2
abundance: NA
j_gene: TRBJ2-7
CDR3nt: TGTGCCAGCAGCTTTGGGGGGGGGCCCTACGAGCAGTACTTC
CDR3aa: CASSFGGGPYEQYF

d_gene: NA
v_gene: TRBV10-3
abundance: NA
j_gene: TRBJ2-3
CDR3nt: TGTGCCATCAGTGGTCTGGAGGCCACAGATACGCAGTATTTT
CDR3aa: CAISGLEATDTQYF

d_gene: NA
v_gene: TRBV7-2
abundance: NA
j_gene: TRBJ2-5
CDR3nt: TGTGCCAGCAGCCCCGAATGGGGCCAAGAGACCCAGTACTTC
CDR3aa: CASSPEWGQETQYF

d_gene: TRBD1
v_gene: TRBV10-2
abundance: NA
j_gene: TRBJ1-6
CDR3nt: TGCGCCAGCAGTGACGCATCAGGGGGAAATTCCTATAATTCACCCCTCCACTTT
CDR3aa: CASSDASGGNSYNSPLHF

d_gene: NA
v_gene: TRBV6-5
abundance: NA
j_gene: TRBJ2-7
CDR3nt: TGTGCCACCCTTCGGGGGACCAGGCAGGGCGAGCAGTACTTC
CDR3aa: CATLRGTRQGEQYF

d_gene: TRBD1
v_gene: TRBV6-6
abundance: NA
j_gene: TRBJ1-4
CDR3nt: TGTGCCAGCAGTTACGAGGGCAGGGGGGGAAAACTGTTTTTT
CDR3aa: CASSYEGRGGKLFF

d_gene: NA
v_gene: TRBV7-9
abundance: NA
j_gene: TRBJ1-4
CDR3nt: TGTGCCAGCAGCTCCACAGGCCGCTGGGAAAAACTGTTTTTT
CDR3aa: CASSSTGRWEKLFF

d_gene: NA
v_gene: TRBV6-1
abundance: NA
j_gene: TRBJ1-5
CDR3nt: TGTGCCAGCAGTGAAAGAGGGCAGAGGCAGCCCCAGCATTTT
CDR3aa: CASSERGQRQPQHF

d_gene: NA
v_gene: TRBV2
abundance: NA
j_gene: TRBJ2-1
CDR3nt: TGTGCCAGCCTATTTAGCAGGGTATACAATGAGCAGTTCTTC
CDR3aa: CASLFSRVYNEQFF